Following are 21 T cell receptor beta chains from one sample sequenced in a study of Ad26.COV2.S vaccination and SARS-CoV-2 variants. The treatment denotes: some 20 received Ad26.COV2.S at low or high dose, single or two shots; 5 received placebo; per-sample allocation not given. Samples analyzed were those drawn on day 63 after the first vaccine or placebo injection. Here immunoSEQ multiplex PCR was the method, and the copy in TCRdb shows in-frame clones only, minus some. The sample holds about 370,000 clones, about nine tenths seen once. Specimen: peripheral blood, collected in a trial of Ad26.COV2.S vaccine versus placebo. Receptors were obtained from a person aged 18-60 years who received the Ad26.COV2.S COVID-19 vaccine or a placebo.

The chain is built from TRBV15 and TRBJ1-4; 8 positions match TRBD1. Per the germline V gene, CDR1 is LNHNV and CDR2 is YYDKDF (reference sequence). V was pared by 0 bases and J by 7 bases, with 7 bases of the junction left unmatched. The CDR3 sequence is 16 residues long. The CDR3 sequence: CATSRDGRGQGEKLFF. The CDR3 bases are TGTGCCACCAGCAGAGATGGGCGTGGACAGGGTGAAAAACTGTTTTTT.

This clone is a singleton in its sample. V is TRBV3-1 (or the pseudogene TRBV3-2) and J is TRBJ2-3, with 9 bases matching TRBD1. Germline CDR1 reads LGHDT; CDR2 reads YNNKEL (reference sequence). After removal of 7 bases from V and 14 bases from J, the junction contained 19 bases not matched to a gene. The CDR3 consists of 15 residues. CDR3 sequence (DNA): TGTGCCAGCAACACAGGACAGGGGCCCTTCACTCAGCTGTATTTT. Protein: CASNTGQGPFTQLYF.

V and J are TRBV7-2 and TRBJ1-2; D gene ambiguous. V was cut by 1 base and J by 2 bases, with 8 bases left in between. Germline CDR1 reads SGHTA; CDR2 reads FQGNSA. The CDR3 has 14 residues. In nucleotides, the CDR3 is TGTGCCAGCAGCTTAGAGGTCGGGAACTATGGCTACACCTTC. Residues: CASSLEVGNYGYTF.

The V gene is TRBV5-8, the J gene TRBJ2-7; possible D gene TRBD1, 5 bases. The CDR3 has 14 amino acids. V lost 0 bases to trimming and J lost 2 bases, with 9 bases between them. Germline CDR1 SGHTS, CDR2 YDEGEE. DNA for the CDR3: TGTGCCAGCAGCTTGGACAGGCATACCTACGAGCAGTACTTC. Translation gives CASSLDRHTYEQYF.

CDR3 region: CASSDFGRGVYEQYF. The CDR3 DNA reads TGTGCCAGCAGTGACTTTGGGCGGGGGGTGTACGAGCAGTACTTC. V usage is TRBV7-9 and J usage is TRBJ2-7; 8 bases are shared with TRBD2. Trimming removed 6 bases from V and 4 bases from J; junction bases left unmatched: 11. Germline V gene data show CDR1 as SEHNR and CDR2 as FQNEAQ (reference sequence). This CDR3 has 15 residues.

As for this clone: Different DNA sequences within this sample yield the same CDR3. The chain employs TRBV12-3 or TRBV12-4 and TRBJ2-7; perhaps D is TRBD1 or TRBD2 (5 bases each). The CDR3 covers 12 residues. Trimming cost V 3 bases and J 4 bases, with 7 bases left between them. CDR3 sequence (DNA): TGTGCCAGCAGTTTTGAGGGGTACGAGCAGTACTTC. It specifies CASSFEGYEQYF.

This clone was detected a few times. This rearrangement joins TRBV27 to TRBJ2-7; 8 positions match TRBD1. The V gene end was trimmed by 4 bases and the J gene end by 4 bases; junction bases not matched to a gene: 6. The germline V gene has CDR1 MNHEY and CDR2 SMNVEV (reference sequence). The CDR3 spans 14 residues. The chain's CDR3 is CASSSRTGNYEQYF. The CDR3 DNA reads TGTGCCAGCAGTTCTCGGACAGGGAATTACGAGCAGTACTTC.

The rearrangement joins TRBV5-5 to TRBJ2-5; 14 bases are shared with TRBD2. The CDR3 runs 16 residues. CDR1 is SGHKS and CDR2 is YYEKEE in the germline V gene (reference sequence). J gave up 5 bases and V 3 bases, and 6 bases lay outside the gene matches. The CDR3 DNA reads TGTGCCAGCAGCTGGACTAGCGGGGGGTCGTGGGAGACCCAGTACTTC. Encoded protein: CASSWTSGGSWETQYF.

The genes are TRBV19 and TRBJ1-2, with TRBD1 matching over 7 bases. J was trimmed by 6 bases and V by 5 bases; bases with no gene match: 15. CDR1 LNHDA and CDR2 SQIVND come from the germline V gene (reference sequence). The CDR3 loop spans 16 amino acids. The chain's CDR3 is CASSFTQGGGHDGYTF. The CDR3 DNA follows: TGTGCCAGTAGTTTCACTCAGGGAGGGGGCCACGATGGCTACACCTTC.

This chain connects TRBV24-1 to TRBJ1-6; no firm D call. The V gene lost 5 bases and the J gene lost 9 bases, with 22 bases spanning the gap. The CDR3 has 17 residues. CDR1 is KGHDR and CDR2 is SFDVKD in the germline V gene. The CDR3 bases are TGTGCCACCAGTGCCGGGCGGGGAGCCGAGGGTCGTTCACCCCTCCACTTT. This codes for CATSAGRGAEGRSPLHF.

The chain carries TRBV27 and TRBJ2-3; 12 bases agree with TRBD2. The V segment lost 3 bases and the J segment 0 bases; nucleotides outside the gene matches: 1. This CDR3 is 16 amino acids long. Per germline, CDR1 MNHEY and CDR2 SMNVEV (reference sequence). The DNA of the CDR3 is TGTGCCAGCAGTTTGGGGACTAGCGGGAGCACAGATACGCAGTATTTT. Protein sequence: CASSLGTSGSTDTQYF.

The chain employs TRBV7-6 and TRBJ1-4; 7 bases line up with TRBD1. The CDR3 runs 13 residues. Germline-derived CDR1 and CDR2 are SGHVS and FNYEAQ. V shed 5 bases, J shed 8 bases, and the junction held 5 bases outside the gene matches. The CDR3 sequence is CASSMGQREKLFF. The CDR3 DNA sequence: TGTGCCAGCAGCATGGGACAGAGGGAAAAACTGTTTTTT.

This chain connects TRBV2 to TRBJ1-1; 8 positions agree with TRBD1. V gave up 6 bases and J gave up 2 bases; unmatched junction bases: 5. This CDR3 has 14 residues. Looked up from germline, CDR1 is SNHLY and CDR2 is FYNNEI. The CDR3 sequence: CASREQGGNTEAFF. The DNA for the CDR3 is TGTGCCAGCAGGGAACAGGGGGGAAACACTGAAGCTTTCTTT.

J is TRBJ2-2 and V is TRBV7-6; D assignment may be TRBD1 or TRBD2 (6 bases each). V was cut by 1 base and J by 7 bases, with 16 bases left in between. The length of the CDR3 is 16 residues. Germline V CDR1 and CDR2: SGHVS, FNYEAQ. The CDR3 protein is CASSLGLPGANGELFF. CDR3 bases: TGTGCCAGCAGCTTAGGTCTCCCGGGGGCTAACGGGGAGCTGTTTTTT.

The chain combines TRBV3-1 (or the pseudogene TRBV3-2) with TRBJ1-2; D possibly corresponds to TRBD1 (5 bases). Deletions cut 5 bases from V and 6 bases from J, with 13 bases between. The CDR3 totals 13 residues. CDR1 and CDR2 (germline): LGHDT, YNNKEL (reference sequence). The CDR3 DNA reads as TGTGCCAGCAGCACCGGACAACAGGATGGCTACACCTTC. Translated: CASSTGQQDGYTF.

This chain joins TRBV19 and TRBJ1-5; D is undetermined. The length of the CDR3 is 13 residues. The germline V and J ends were trimmed by 3 bases and 6 bases, with 9 bases remaining between them. Germline CDR1 LNHDA, CDR2 SQIVND (reference sequence). The CDR3 region is CASSIFLGQPQHF. DNA for the CDR3: TGTGCCAGTAGTATCTTCCTGGGTCAGCCCCAGCATTTT.

CDR3 sequence reads: CASKTGAGANVLTF. In DNA, the CDR3 is TGTGCCAGCAAGACAGGGGCTGGGGCCAACGTCCTGACTTTC. V usage is TRBV2 and J usage is TRBJ2-6; TRBD1 matches at 8 bases. The CDR3 extends over 14 amino acids. V trimming: 7 bases; J trimming: 2 bases; junction bases outside the gene matches: 1. The germline V gene encodes CDR1 SNHLY and CDR2 FYNNEI.

This clone appeared once. The chain is built from TRBV5-1 and TRBJ1-2; perhaps TRBD1 as D (6 bases). Germline lookup yields CDR1 SGHRS and CDR2 YFSETQ. This CDR3 contains 14 residues. Deletions cut 1 base from V and 6 bases from J, with 13 bases between. CDR3 sequence: CASSLNRDGDGYTF. In DNA form, the CDR3 reads TGCGCCAGCAGCTTGAACAGGGACGGGGATGGCTACACCTTC.

The chain employs TRBV6-5 and TRBJ2-7; a weak D match, TRBD1 (5 bases). CDR1 is MNHEY and CDR2 is SVGAGI in the germline V gene. V was clipped by 5 bases and J by 4 bases, with 15 bases between them. This CDR3 comprises 14 residues. The CDR3 spells CASSPTESPYEQYF. The CDR3 bases are TGTGCCAGCAGTCCGACAGAGTCTCCTTACGAGCAGTACTTC.

The V and J genes are TRBV5-4 and TRBJ1-1, with TRBD1 as a possible D gene (5 bases). This CDR3 region has 14 residues. Trimming stripped 5 bases from V and 4 bases from J, with 15 bases between. Germline V gene lookup returns CDR1 SGHNT and CDR2 YYREEE (reference sequence). The CDR3 bases are TGTGCCAGCAGTTTGAGCTGGGGGGGCACTGAAGCTTTCTTT. Its protein product is CASSLSWGGTEAFF.

This rearrangement joins TRBV28 to TRBJ2-7; tentative D call: TRBD1 (6 bases). In germline, CDR1 is MDHEN, CDR2 SYDVKM. The CDR3 has 15 amino acids. V shed 5 bases and J shed 2 bases, with 16 bases lying between them. This chain's CDR3 is CASSTRTATTYEQYF. The DNA of the CDR3 is TGTGCCAGCAGTACCCGGACAGCGACCACCTACGAGCAGTACTTC. Full variable domain (rest looked up from reference TRBV28 and TRBJ2-7): DVKVTQSSRYLVKRTGEKVFLECVQDMDHENMFWYRQDPGLGLRLIYFSYDVKMKEKGDIPEGYSVSREKKERFSLILESASTNQTSMYLCASSTRTATTYEQYFGPGTRLTVT.